The T cell receptor beta chain described here comes from a study of blood T cell repertoires in COVID-19. Overall study context: The cDNA or gDNA used as material had been derived from T cells, B-cell-depleted T cells, or PBMCs.

In the study's own analysis: Nucleated cell number was recorded as an estimate derived from reference gene primer amplification. TCRdb's table, derived via immunoSEQ multiplex PCR, lists solely in-frame clones and lacks some. V and J calls plus clone size are reproduced from that table; the DNA served to infer D and trimming. This sample carries tens of thousands of clones, more than 60% of them seen once, and the ten largest clones take roughly 53%. Germline CDR1 reads SGHTA; CDR2 reads FQGNSA. The V end was cut by 2 bases, the J end by 0 bases, with 11 bases between. CDR3 length: 17 amino acids. V usage is TRBV7-2 and J usage is TRBJ2-6; tentatively, D is TRBD1 (6 bases). What was sequenced was peripheral blood. This clonotype originated in a human donor in a cohort sampled during active COVID-19. Here the CDR3 reads CASSLFRGSSGANVLTF. CDR3 coding DNA: TGTGCCAGCAGCTTATTTAGGGGGTCCTCTGGGGCCAACGTCCTGACTTTC.